This T cell receptor beta chain was retrieved from a study of brain T cells in children with intractable seizures. The length of the CDR3 is 19 residues. The V gene lost 3 bases and the J gene lost 3 bases, with 27 bases spanning the gap. Germline V gene sequence: CDR1 SGHRS, CDR2 YFSETQ. Sequencing was limited to surgery cases with top T cell transcript signatures in brain tissue. The table came from immunoSEQ multiplex PCR; TCRdb's copy has only in-frame clones and leaves some out. The data contain approximately 44,000 clones, over 75% of them singletons. The sample here was peripheral blood, taken at surgery. The TCR sequence derives from a girl aged 2 to 10 with tuberous sclerosis and intractable seizures. The genes are TRBV5-1 and TRBJ1-1; D is uncertain. This CDR3 is CASSSTAWEGVRLYTEAFF. CDR3 in DNA: TGCGCCAGCAGCTCCACCGCATGGGAGGGAGTTCGGCTGTACACTGAAGCTTTCTTT.